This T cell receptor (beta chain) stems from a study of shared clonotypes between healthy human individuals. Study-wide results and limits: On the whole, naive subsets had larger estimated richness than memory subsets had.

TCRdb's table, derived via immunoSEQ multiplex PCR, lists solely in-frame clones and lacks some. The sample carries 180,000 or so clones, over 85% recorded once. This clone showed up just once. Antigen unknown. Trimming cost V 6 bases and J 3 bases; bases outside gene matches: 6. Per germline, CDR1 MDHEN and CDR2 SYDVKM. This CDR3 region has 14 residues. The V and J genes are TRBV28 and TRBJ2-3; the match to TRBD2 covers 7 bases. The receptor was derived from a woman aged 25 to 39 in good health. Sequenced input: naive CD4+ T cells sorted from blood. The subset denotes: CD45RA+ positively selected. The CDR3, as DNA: TGTGCCAGCAGGGCAAGCGGGAAGACAGATACGCAGTATTTT. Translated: CASRASGKTDTQYF.